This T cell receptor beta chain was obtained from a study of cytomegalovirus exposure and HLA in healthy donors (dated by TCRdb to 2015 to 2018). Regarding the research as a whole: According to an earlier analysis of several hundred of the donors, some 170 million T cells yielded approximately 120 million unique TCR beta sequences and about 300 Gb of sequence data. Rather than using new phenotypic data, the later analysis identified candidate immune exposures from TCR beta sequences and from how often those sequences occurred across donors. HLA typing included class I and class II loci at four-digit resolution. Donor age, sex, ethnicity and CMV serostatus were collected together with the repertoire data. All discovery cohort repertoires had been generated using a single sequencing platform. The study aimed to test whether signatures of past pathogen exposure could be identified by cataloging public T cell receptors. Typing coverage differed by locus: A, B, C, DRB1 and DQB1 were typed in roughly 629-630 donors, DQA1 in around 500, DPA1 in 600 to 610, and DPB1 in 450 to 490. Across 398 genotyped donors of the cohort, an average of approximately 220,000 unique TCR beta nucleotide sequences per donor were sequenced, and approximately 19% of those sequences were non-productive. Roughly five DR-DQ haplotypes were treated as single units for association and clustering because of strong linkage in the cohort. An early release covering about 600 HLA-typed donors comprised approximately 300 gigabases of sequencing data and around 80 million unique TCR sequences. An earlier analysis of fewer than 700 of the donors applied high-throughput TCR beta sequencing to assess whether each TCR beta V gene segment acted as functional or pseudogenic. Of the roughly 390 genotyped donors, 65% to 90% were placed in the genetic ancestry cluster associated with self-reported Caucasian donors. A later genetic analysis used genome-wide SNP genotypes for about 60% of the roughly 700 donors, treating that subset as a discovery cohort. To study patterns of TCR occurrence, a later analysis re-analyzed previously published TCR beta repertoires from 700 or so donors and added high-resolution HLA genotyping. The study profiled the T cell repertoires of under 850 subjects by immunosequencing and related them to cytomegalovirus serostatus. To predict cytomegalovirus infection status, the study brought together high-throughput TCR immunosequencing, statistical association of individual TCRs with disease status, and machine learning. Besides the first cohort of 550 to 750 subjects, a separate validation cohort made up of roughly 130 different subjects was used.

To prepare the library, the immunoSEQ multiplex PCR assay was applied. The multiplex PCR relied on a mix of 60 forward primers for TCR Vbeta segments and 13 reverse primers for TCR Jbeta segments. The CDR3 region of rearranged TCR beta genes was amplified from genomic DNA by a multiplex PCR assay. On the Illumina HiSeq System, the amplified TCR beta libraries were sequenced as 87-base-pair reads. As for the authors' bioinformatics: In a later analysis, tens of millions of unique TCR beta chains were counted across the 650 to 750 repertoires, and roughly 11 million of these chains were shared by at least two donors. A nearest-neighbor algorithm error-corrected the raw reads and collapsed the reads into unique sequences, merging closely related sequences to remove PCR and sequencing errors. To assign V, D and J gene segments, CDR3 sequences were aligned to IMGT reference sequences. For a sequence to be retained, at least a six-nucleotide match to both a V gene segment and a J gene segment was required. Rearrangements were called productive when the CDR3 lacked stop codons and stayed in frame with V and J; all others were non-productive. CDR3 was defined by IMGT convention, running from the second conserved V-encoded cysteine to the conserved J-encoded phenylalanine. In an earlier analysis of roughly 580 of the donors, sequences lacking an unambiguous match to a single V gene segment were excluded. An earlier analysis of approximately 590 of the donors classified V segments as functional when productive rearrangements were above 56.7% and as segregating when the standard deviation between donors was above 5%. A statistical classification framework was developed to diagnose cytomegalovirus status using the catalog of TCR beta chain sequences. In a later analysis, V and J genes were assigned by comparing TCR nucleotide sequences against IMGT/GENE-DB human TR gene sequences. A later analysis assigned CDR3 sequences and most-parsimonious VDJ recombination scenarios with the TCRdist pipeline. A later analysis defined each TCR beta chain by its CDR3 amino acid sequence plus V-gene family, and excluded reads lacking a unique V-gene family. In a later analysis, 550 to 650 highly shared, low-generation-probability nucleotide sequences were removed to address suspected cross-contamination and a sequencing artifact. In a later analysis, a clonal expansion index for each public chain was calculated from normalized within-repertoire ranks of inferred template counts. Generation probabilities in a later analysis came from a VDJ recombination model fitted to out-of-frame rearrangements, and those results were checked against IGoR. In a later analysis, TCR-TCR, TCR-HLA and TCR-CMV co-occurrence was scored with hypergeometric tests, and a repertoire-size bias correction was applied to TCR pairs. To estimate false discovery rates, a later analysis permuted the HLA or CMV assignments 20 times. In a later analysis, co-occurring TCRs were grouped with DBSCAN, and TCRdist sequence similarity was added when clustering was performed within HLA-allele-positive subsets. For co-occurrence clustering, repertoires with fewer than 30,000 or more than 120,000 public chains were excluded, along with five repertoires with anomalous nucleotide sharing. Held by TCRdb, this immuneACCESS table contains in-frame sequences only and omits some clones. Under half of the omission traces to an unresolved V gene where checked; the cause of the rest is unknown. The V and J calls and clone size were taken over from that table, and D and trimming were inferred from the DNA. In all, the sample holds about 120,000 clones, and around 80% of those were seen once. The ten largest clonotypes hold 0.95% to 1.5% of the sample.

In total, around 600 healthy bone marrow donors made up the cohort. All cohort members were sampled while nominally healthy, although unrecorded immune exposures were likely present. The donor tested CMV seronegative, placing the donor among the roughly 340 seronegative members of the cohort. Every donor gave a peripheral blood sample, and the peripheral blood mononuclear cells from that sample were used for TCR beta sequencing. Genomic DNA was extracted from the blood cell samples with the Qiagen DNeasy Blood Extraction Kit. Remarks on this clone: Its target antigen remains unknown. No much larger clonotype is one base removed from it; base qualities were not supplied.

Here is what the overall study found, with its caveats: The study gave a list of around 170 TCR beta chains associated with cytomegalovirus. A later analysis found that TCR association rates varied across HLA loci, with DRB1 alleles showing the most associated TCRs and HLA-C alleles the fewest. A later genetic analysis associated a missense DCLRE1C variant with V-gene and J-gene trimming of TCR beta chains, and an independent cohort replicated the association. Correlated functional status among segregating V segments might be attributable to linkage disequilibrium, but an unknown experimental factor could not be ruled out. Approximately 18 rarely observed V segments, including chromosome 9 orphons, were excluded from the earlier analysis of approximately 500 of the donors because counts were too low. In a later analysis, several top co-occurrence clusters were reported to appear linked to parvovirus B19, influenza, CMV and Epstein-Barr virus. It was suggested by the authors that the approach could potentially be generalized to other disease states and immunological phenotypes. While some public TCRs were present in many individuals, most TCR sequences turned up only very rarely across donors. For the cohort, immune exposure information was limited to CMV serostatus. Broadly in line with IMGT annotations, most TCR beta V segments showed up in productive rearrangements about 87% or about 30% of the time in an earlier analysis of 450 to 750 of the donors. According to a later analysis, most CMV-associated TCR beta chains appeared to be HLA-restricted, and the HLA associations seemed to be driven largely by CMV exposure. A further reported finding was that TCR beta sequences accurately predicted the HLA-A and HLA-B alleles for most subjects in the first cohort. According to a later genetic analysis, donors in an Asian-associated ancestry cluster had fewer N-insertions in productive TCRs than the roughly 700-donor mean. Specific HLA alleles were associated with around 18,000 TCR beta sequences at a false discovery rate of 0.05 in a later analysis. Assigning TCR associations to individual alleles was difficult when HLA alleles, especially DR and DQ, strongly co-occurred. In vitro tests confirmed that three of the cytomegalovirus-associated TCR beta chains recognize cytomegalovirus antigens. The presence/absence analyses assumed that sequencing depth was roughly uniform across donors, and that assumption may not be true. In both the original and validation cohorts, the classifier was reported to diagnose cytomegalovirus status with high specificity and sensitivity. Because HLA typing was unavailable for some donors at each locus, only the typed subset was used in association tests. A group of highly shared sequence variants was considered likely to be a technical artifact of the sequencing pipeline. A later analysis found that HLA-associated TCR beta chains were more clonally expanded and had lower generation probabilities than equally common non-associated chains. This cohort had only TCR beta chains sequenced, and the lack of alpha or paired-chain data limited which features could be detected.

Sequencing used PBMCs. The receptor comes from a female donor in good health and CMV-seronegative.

The encoded CDR3 is CASSKGAGANVLTF. Here is the DNA: TGTGCCAGCAGCAAGGGGGCTGGGGCCAACGTCCTGACTTTC. The receptor chain draws on TRBV7-9 and TRBJ2-6; the D gene is perhaps TRBD1, on 6 matching bases. The CDR3 covers 14 residues, taking in both the cysteine and the phenylalanine. Just the 42-base CDR3 DNA is kept, in frame starting at base 1. V is reduced by 5 bases and J by 2 bases, leaving a spacing of 7 bases between them. According to the germline V gene (reference sequence), CDR1 reads SEHNR and CDR2 reads FQNEAQ.